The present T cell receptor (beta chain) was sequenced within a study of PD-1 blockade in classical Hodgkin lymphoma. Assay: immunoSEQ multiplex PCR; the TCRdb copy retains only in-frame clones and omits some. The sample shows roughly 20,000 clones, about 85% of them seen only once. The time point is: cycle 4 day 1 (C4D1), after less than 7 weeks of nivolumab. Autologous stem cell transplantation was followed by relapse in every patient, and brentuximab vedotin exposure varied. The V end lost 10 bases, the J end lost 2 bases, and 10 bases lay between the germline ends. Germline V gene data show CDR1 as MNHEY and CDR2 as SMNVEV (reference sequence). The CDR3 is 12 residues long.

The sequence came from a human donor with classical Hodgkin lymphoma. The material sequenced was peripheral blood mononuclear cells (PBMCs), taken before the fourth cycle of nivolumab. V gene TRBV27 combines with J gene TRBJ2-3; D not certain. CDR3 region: CATMTLTDTQYF. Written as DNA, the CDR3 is TGTGCCACTATGACCCTCACAGATACGCAGTATTTT.